This record looks at one T cell receptor beta chain sequence and its context. Which antigen it targets is not known. No base quality values were provided; no much bigger clone lies one nucleotide off. According to the germline V gene, CDR1 reads MNHNS and CDR2 reads SASEGT. Reading from cysteine to phenylalanine, the CDR3 counts 13 amino acids. Solely the CDR3 DNA is kept, with 39 bases framed from the first base. V is pared back by 8 bases and J by 2 bases, with 13 bases lying between the germline termini. A MiSeq instrument was used for deep resolution sequencing, which targeted depths ranging from 1 in 1 million up to 1 in 200,000 T cells, with coverage averaging 10x for each clonotype. The immunoSEQ hsTCRB Kit was used to generate the TCR beta libraries. The authors' pipeline ran thus. ImmunoSEQ Data Assistant and ImmunoSEQ Analyzer were used for data analysis, and V, D and J genes were assigned according to IMGT definitions. Clonality, which ranges from 0 to 1, was calculated as one minus the normalized Shannon entropy of productive rearrangement frequencies. Public clonotype analysis was restricted to overrepresented clonotypes comprising at least 0.05% of each patient's repertoire. Repertoires from thirteen age-matched healthy donors in immuneACCESS were used as clonality controls. TCRdb took over this immuneACCESS table, retaining in-frame rearrangements with V and J assigned. Such tables are incomplete; in checked studies, under half of the missing clones stem from an unresolved V gene, and the remainder is unexplained. V and J calls and clone size come straight from that table; D and trimming were deduced from the DNA. Recorded for this sample are tens of thousands of clones; 50% to 75% of them occurred a single time. The ten largest account for roughly 21% of the sample.

This entry belongs to a study of cytotoxic CD8 clonotypes in ibrutinib-treated CLL listed by TCRdb under 2021. About the full investigation: The cohort had about a dozen relapsed/refractory and more than 14 treatment-naive patients; under 18 were IGHV unmutated. Partial responses were observed in 24 patients and complete responses in 2; after a median follow-up of about 69 months, remission was maintained in around 14 patients and progression was observed in roughly 12. Samples at response were collected after a median of about 12 months of treatment, with a range of about 6 to 40 months. Samples averaged approximately 250,000 productive templates and about 94,000 productive rearrangements. Of the 70 to 100 people in the trial, 25 to 30 had longitudinal samples available. Cryopreserved peripheral blood mononuclear cells were obtained prior to treatment, at the time of response, and at either disease progression or sustained remission. All remission and progressive disease samples were collected while patients were still receiving ibrutinib.

The time point label on this specimen signifies: approximately 25 months on ibrutinib. For TCR beta library preparation, around 1.8 micrograms of genomic DNA were extracted from the cryopreserved PBMCs. Longitudinal blood samples from CLL patients on ibrutinib monotherapy were analyzed using high-throughput TCR beta sequencing. The patients took part in an open-label, single-center phase 2 trial of ibrutinib monotherapy. What the study reported, not specific to this receptor: An increase in clonality was observed at ibrutinib response, with clonality remaining stable during sustained remission and falling back toward baseline at progression. At baseline, clonality was higher than in age-matched healthy donors and showed a strong correlation with circulating CD8+ T-cell counts. Public clonotypes were found to be uncommon and were observed to contract or remain stable during treatment; the increase in clonality was shown to reflect expansion of private clonotypes at ibrutinib response. Sampling times were not matched between sustained-remission and progressing patients, and lymph node repertoires were not studied.

The material was PBMCs, obtained after 24 months of ibrutinib treatment. The TCR comes from a human donor with chronic lymphocytic leukemia. The chain employs TRBV6-1 and TRBJ2-7; the D gene is perhaps TRBD1, on 5 matching bases. The CDR3 region: CASVRGATYEQYF. In nucleotides, the sequence is TGTGCCAGCGTACGTGGGGCAACCTACGAGCAGTACTTC.